Here is one TCR beta chain with its context. Its cognate antigen has yet to be identified. It has no much larger one-base neighbor in the sample; base qualities were not kept. Here V drops 6 bases and J drops 3 bases, and the junction holds 7 bases not matched to any gene. Sequences SNHLY (CDR1) and FYNNEI (CDR2) are obtained from the germline V gene. There are 15 amino acids in the CDR3, from cysteine to phenylalanine inclusive. The kept DNA is CDR3 alone, 45 bases in frame from the first base. TCRbeta CDR3 regions were amplified from genomic DNA by means of the immunoSEQ Assay, a bias-controlled multiplex PCR. For the original study's pipeline: The number of nucleated cells in each sample was estimated by amplification of reference gene primers within the assay. Sequence reads were collapsed and filtered to measure the absolute abundance of every unique TCRbeta CDR3 rearrangement. For each sample, productive Simpson clonality was calculated as the square root of Simpson's diversity index over productive rearrangements. As stored in TCRdb, this immuneACCESS dataset retains in-frame rearrangements with V and J assigned. A fraction of the clones does not appear; measured against another copy, unresolved V genes explain less than half of the discrepancy, and the remainder lacks a known reason. The DNA gave D and trimming, while V, J and clone size come from that table. The sample includes about 150,000 clones, with just under 85% observed a single time. The biggest ten clones account for 6.2% of the sample.

This sample was taken from a study of blood T cell repertoires in COVID-19 (dated by TCRdb to 2019 to 2021). The study in broad terms: Collaborator samples came from the United States, Italy and Spain and covered acute and convalescent phases of COVID-19. Samples came from the ongoing ImmuneRACE study (first 160 participants) plus 1,254 subjects from 6 global collaborators. HLA class I and class II types, where available, came from metadata supplied by the sample provider rather than from assay-based typing. A de-identified subject ID, COVID-19 status, age in years and sex were almost always included in the sample metadata. The repertoires were released in a freely available public database intended as a resource for research on the immune response to SARS-CoV-2. Deeply sampled blood TCRbeta repertoires from subjects exposed to, actively infected with, or recovered from COVID-19 were included in the dataset. The prospective study material was composed of cDNA or gDNA derived from T cells, B-cell-depleted T cells, or PBMCs. The paper's findings and limits, for the study overall: How much clinical and demographic metadata was included differed by source and by participant, and the metadata was provided uncurated.

In the prospective study, participants were roughly 18 to 100 years old, resided in under 30 geographic areas of the United States, and were enrolled through a virtual design. In the prospective study, participants were assigned to cohorts based on the clinical history participants reported in a screening survey and a study questionnaire. For ImmuneRACE Cohort 3, a participant was defined as recovered based on two consecutive negative NP/OP PCR tests, clearance by a healthcare professional, or resolution of symptoms. In the prospective study, mobile phlebotomists collected whole blood, serum and a nasopharyngeal or oropharyngeal swab from each participant. Participants in the prospective study had the option to provide additional blood draws and questionnaires over an approximately 2-month period. Prospective study blood samples were shipped either frozen or at room temperature before DNA extraction.

Material: PBMCs or T cells enriched from blood (not recorded which). The chain joins TRBV2 to TRBJ1-5; a stretch of 8 junction bases matches TRBD1. The sequence was obtained from a woman aged 35 to 49 who had recovered from COVID-19. Here the CDR3 is given as CASRRGQELNQPQHF. The base sequence is TGTGCCAGCAGGCGGGGACAGGAACTCAATCAGCCCCAGCATTTT.